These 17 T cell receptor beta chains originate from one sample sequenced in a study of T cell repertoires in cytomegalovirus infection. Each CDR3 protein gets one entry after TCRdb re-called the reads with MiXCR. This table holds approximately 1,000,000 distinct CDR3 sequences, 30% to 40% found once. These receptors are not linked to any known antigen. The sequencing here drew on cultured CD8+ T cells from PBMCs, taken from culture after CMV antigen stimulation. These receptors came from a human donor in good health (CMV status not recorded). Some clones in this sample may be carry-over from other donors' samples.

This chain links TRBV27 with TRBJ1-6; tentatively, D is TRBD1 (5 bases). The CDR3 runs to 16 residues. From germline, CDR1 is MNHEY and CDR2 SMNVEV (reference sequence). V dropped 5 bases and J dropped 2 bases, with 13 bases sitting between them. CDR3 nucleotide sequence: TGTGCCAGCAGTACCCTCGCAGGGACCTATAATTCACCCCTCCACTTT. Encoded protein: CASSTLAGTYNSPLHF.

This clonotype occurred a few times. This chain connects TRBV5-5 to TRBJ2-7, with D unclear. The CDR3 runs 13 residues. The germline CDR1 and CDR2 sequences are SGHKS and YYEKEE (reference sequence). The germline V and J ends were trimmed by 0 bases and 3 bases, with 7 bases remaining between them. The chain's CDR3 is CASSLGRLYEQYV. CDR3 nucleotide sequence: TGTGCCAGCAGCTTGGGGCGGCTCTACGAGCAGTACGTC.

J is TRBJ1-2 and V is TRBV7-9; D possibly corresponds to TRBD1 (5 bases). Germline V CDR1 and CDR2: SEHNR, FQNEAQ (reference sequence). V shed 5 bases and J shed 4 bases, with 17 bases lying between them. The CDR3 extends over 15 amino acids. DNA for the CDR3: TGTGCCAGCAGCCTACCTCTTCTCGGGGCCTATGGCTACACCTTC. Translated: CASSLPLLGAYGYTF. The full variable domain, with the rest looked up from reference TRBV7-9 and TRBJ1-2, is DTGVSQNPRHKITKRGQNVTFRCDPISEHNRLYWYRQTLGQGPEFLTYFQNEAQLEKSRLLSDRFSAERPKGSFSTLEIQRTEQGDSAMYLCASSLPLLGAYGYTFGSGTRLTVV.

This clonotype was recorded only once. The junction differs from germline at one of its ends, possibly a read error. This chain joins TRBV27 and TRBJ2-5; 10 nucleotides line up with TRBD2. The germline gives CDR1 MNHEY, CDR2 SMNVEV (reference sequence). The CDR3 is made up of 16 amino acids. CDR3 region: CASSLFGLAVGETQYF. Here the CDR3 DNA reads TGTGCCAGTAGTTTATTTGGACTAGCGGTAGGGGAGACCCAGTACTTC.

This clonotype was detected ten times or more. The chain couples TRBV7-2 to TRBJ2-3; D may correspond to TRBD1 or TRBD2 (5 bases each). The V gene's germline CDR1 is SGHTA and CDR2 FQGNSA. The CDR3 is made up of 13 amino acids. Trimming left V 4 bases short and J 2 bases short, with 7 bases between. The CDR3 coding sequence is TGTGCCAGCAGCTGGGGACCCACAGATACGCAGTATTTT. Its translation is CASSWGPTDTQYF.

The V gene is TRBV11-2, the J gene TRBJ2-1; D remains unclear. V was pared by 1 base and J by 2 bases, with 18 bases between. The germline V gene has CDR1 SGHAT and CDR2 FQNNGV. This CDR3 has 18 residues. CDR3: CASSLVYSGLRPYNEQFF. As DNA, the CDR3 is TGTGCCAGCAGCTTAGTGTATTCGGGCCTGAGGCCCTACAATGAGCAGTTCTTC.

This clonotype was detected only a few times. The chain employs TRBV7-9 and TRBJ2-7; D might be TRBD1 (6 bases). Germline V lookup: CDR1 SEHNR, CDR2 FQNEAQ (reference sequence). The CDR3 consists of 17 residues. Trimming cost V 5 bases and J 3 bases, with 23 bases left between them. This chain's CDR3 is CASSPILVTRGVYEQYF. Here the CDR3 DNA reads TGTGCCAGCAGCCCCATATTAGTCACCAGGGGAGTCTACGAGCAGTACTTC.

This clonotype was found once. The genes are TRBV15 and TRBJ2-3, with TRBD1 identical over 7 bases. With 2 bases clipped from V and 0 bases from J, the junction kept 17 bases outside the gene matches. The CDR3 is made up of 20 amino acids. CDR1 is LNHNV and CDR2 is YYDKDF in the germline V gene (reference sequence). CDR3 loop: CATSRPQDRSGRISTDTQYF. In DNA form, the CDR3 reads TGTGCCACCAGCAGACCCCAGGACAGGTCGGGTCGGATAAGCACAGATACGCAGTATTTT.

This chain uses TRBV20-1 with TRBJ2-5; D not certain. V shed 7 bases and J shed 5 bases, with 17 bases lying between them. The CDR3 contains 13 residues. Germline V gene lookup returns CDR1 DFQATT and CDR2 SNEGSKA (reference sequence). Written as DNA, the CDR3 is TGCAGTGTTCCAAGGGCTTCCCATGAGACCCAGTACTTC. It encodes CSVPRASHETQYF.

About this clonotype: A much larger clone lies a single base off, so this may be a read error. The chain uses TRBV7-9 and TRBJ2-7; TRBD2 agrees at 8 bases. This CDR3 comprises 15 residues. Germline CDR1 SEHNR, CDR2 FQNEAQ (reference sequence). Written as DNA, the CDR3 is TGTGCCAGCAGCTTAGCGACGGGGGGGCGGGACGAGCAGCACGTC. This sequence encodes CASSLATGGRDEQHV.

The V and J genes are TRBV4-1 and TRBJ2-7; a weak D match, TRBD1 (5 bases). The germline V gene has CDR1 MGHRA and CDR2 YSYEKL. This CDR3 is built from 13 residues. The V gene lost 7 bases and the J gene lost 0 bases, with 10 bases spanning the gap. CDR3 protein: CASMDTYSYEQYF. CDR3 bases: TGCGCCAGCATGGACACCTACTCCTACGAGCAGTACTTC.

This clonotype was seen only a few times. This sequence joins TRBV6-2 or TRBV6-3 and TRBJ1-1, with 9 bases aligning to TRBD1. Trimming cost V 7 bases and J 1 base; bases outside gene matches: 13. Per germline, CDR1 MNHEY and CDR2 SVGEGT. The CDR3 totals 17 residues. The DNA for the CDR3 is TGTGCCAGCACCACCAGGGGACAGGGTTTTGGGAACACTGAAGCTTTCTTT. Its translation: CASTTRGQGFGNTEAFF.

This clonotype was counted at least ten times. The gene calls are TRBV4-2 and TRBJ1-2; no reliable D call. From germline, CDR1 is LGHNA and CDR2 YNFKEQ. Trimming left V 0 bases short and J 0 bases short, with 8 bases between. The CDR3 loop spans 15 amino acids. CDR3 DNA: TGTGCCAGCAGCCAAGAGGGCACCTCTAACTATGGCTACACCTTC. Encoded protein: CASSQEGTSNYGYTF.

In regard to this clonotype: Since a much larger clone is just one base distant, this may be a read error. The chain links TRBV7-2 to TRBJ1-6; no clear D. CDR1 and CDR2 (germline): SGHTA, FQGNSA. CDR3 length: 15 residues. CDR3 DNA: TGTGTCAGCAGCCATGACACCTATAGGGATTCACCCCTCCACTTT. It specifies CVSSHDTYRDSPLHF.

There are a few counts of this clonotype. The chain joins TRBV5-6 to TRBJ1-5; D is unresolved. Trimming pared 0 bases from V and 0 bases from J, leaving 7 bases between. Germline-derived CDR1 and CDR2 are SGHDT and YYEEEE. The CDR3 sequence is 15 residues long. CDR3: CASSLGSHSNQPQHF. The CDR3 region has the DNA TGTGCCAGCAGCTTGGGGAGCCATAGCAATCAGCCCCAGCATTTT.

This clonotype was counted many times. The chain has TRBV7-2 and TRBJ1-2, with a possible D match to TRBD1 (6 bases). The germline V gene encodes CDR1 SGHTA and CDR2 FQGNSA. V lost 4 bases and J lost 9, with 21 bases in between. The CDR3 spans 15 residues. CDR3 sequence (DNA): TGTGCCAGCAGCTCAGGATGGGGGGGCAAGGGACGCTACACCTTC. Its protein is CASSSGWGGKGRYTF.

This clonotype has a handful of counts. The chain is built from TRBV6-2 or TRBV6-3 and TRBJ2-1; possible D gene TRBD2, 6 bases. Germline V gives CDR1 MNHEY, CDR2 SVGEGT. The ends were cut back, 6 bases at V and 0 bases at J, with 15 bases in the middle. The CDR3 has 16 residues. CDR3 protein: CASRDPDGSSYNEQFF. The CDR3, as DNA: TGTGCCAGCAGAGACCCCGACGGGAGCTCCTACAATGAGCAGTTCTTC.